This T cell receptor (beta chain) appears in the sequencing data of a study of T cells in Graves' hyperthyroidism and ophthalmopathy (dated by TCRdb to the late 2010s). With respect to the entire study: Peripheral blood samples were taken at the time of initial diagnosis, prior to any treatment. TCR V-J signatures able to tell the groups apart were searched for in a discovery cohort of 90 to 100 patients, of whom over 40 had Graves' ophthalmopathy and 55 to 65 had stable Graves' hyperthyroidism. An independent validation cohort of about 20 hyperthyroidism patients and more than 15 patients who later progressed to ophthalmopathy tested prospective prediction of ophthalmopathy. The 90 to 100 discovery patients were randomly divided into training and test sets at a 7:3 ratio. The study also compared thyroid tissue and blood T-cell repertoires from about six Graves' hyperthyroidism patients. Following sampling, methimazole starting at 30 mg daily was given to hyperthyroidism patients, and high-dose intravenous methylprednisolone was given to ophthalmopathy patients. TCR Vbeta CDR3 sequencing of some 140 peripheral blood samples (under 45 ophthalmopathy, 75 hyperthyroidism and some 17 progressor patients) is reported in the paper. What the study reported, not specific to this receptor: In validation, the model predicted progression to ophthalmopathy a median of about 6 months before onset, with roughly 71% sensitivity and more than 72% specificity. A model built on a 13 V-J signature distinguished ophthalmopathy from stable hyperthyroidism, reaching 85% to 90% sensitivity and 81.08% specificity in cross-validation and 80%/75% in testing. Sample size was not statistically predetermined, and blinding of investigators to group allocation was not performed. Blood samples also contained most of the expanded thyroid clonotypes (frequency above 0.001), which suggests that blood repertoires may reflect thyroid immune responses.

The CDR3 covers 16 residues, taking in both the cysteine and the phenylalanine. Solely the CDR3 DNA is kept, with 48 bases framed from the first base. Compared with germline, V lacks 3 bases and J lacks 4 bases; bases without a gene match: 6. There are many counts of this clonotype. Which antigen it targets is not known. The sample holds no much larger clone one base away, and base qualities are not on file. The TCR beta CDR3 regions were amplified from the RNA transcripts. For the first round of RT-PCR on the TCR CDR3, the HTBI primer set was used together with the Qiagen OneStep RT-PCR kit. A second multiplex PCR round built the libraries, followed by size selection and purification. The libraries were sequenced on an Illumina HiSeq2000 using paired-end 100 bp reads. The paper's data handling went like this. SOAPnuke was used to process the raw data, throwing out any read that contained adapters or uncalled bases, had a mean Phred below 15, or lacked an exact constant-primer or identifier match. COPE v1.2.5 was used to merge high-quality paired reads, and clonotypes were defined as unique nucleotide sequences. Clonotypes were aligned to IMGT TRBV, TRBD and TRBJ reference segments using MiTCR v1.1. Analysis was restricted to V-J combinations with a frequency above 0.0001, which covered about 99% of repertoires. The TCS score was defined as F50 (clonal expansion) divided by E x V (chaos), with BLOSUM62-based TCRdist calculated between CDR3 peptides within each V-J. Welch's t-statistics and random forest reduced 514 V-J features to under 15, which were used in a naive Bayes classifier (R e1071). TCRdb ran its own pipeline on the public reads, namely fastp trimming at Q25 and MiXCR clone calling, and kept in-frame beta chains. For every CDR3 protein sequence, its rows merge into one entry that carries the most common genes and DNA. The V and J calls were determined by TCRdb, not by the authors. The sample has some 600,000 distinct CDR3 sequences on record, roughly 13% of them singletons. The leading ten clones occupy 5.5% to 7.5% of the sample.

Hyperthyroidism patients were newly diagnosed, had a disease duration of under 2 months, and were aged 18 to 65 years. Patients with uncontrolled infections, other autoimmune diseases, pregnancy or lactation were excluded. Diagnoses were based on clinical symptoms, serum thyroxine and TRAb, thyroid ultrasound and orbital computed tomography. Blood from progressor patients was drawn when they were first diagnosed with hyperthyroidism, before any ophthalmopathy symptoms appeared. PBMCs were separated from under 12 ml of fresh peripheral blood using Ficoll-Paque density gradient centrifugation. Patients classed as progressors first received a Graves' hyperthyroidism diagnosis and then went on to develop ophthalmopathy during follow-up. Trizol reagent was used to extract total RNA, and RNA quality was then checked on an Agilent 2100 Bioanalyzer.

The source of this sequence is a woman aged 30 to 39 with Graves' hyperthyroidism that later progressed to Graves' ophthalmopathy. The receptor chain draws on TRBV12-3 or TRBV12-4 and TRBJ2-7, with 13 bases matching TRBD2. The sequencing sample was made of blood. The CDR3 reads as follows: CASSFGGTSGIYEQYF. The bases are TGTGCCAGCAGTTTCGGCGGGACTAGCGGGATTTACGAGCAGTACTTC.